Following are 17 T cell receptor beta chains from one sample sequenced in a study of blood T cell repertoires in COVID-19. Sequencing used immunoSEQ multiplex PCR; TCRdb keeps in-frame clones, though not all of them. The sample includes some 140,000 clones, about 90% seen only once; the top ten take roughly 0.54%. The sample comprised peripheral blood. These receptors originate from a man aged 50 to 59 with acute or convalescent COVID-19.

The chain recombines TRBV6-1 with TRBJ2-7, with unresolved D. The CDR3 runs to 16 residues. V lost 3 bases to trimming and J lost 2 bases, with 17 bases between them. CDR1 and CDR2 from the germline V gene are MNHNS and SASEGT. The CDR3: CASSDAGLPGPYEQYF. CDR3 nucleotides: TGTGCCAGCAGTGATGCTGGTCTGCCCGGTCCCTACGAGCAGTACTTC.

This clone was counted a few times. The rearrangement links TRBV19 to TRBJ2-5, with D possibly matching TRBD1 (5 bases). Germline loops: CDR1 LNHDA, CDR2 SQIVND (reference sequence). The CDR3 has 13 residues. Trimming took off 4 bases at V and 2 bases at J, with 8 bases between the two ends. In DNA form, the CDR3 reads TGTGCCAGTAGTAGACAGCATCAAGAGACCCAGTACTTC. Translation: CASSRQHQETQYF.

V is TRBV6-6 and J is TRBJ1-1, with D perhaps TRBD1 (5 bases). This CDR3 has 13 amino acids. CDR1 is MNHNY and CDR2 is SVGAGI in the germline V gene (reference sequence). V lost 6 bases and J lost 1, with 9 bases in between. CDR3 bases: TGTGCCAGCAGGCCCAGGGAGAACACTGAAGCTTTCTTT. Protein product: CASRPRENTEAFF.

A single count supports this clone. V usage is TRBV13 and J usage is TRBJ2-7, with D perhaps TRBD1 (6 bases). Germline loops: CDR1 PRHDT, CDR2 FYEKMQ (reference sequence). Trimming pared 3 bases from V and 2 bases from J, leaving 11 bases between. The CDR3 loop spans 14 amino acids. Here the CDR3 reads CASSFGTSAYEQYF. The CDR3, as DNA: TGTGCCAGCAGCTTCGGGACAAGTGCCTACGAGCAGTACTTC.

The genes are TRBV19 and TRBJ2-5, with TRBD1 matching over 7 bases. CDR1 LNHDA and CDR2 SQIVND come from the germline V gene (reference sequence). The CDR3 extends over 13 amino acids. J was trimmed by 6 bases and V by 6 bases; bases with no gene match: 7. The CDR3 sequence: CASSPTGAKTQYF. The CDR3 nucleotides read TGTGCCAGTAGCCCCACAGGGGCGAAGACCCAGTACTTC.

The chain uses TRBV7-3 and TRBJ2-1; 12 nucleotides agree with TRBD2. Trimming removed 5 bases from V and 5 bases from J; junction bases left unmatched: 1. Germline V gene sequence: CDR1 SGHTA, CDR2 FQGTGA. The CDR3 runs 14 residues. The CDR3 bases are TGTGCCAGCAGCACTAGCGGGGGGAACAATGAGCAGTTCTTC. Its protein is CASSTSGGNNEQFF.

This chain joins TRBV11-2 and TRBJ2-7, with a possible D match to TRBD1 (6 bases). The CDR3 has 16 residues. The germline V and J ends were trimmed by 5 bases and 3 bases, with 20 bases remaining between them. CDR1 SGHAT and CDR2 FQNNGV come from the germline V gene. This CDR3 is CASSPGRGGDNYEQYF. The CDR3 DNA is TGTGCCAGCAGCCCGGGGCGTGGTGGGGACAACTACGAGCAGTACTTC. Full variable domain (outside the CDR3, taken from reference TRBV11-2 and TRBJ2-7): EAGVAQSPRYKIIEKRQSVAFWCNPISGHATLYWYQQILGQGPKLLIQFQNNGVVDDSQLPKDRFSAERLKGVDSTLKIQPAKLEDSAVYLCASSPGRGGDNYEQYFGPGTRLTVT.

The CDR3 spells CATTWTELNTGELFF. The CDR3, as DNA: TGTGCCACCACTTGGACAGAGCTGAACACCGGGGAGCTGTTTTTT. V usage is TRBV15 and J usage is TRBJ2-2; TRBD1 might be the D (6 bases). The germline V and J ends were trimmed by 7 bases and 1 base, with 13 bases remaining between them. The CDR3 is 15 residues long. Germline values: CDR1 LNHNV, CDR2 YYDKDF (reference sequence).

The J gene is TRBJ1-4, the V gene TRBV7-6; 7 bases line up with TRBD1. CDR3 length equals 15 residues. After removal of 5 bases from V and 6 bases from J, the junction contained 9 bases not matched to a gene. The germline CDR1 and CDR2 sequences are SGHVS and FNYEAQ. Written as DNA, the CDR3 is TGTGCCAGCAGCACCAGACAGGGATCTTATGAAAAACTGTTTTTT. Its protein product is CASSTRQGSYEKLFF.

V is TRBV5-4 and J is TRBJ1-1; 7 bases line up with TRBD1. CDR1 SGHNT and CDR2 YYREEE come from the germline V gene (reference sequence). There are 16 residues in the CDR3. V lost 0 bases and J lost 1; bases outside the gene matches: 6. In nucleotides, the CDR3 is TGTGCCAGCAGCTTGGGACCGGGACAGCAGAACACTGAAGCTTTCTTT. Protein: CASSLGPGQQNTEAFF.

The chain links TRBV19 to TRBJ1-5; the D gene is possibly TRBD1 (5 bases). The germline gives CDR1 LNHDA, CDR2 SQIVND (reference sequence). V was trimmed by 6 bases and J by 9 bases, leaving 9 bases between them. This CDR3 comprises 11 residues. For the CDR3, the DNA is TGTGCCAGTAGCCTCCAGGGGCCCCAGCATTTT. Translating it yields CASSLQGPQHF.

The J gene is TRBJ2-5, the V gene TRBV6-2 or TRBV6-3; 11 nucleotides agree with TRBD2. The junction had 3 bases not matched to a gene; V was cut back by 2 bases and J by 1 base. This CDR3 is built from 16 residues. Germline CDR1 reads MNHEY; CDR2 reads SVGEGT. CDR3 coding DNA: TGTGCCAGCAGTTACACGACTAGCGGGGTCCAAGAGACCCAGTACTTC. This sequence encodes CASSYTTSGVQETQYF.

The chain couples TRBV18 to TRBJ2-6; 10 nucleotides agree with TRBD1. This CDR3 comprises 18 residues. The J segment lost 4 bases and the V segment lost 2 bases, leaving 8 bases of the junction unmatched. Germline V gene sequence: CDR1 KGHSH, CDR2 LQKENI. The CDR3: CASSPTTGGALGANVLTF. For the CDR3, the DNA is TGTGCCAGCTCACCAACGACAGGGGGCGCGTTAGGGGCCAACGTCCTGACTTTC.

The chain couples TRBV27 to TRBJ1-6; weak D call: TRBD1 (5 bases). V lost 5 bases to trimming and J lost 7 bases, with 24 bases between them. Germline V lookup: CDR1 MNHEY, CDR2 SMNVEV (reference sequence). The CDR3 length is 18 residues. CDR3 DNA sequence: TGTGCCAGCAGTCCCCTCCACCAACAGGATTTCCCCAATTCACCCCTCCACTTT. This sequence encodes CASSPLHQQDFPNSPLHF.

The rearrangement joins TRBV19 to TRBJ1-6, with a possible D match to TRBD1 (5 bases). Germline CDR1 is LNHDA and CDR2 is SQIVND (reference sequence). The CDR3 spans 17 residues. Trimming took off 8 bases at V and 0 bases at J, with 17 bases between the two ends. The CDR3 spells CASANAQGSSYNSPLHF. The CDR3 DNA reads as TGTGCCAGTGCGAATGCCCAGGGCAGCTCCTATAATTCACCCCTCCACTTT.

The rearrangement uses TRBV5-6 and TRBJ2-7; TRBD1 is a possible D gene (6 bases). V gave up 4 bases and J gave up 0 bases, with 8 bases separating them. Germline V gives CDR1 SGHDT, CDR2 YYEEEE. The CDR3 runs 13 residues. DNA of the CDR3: TGTGCCAGCAGCGAGGGGGTCTCCTACGAGCAGTACTTC. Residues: CASSEGVSYEQYF.

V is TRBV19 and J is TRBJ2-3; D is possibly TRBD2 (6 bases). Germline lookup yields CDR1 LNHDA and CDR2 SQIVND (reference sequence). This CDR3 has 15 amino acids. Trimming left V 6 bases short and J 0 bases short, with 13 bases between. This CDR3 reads CASSPGGVSTDTQYF. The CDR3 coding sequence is TGTGCCAGTAGCCCCGGCGGGGTTAGCACAGATACGCAGTATTTT.